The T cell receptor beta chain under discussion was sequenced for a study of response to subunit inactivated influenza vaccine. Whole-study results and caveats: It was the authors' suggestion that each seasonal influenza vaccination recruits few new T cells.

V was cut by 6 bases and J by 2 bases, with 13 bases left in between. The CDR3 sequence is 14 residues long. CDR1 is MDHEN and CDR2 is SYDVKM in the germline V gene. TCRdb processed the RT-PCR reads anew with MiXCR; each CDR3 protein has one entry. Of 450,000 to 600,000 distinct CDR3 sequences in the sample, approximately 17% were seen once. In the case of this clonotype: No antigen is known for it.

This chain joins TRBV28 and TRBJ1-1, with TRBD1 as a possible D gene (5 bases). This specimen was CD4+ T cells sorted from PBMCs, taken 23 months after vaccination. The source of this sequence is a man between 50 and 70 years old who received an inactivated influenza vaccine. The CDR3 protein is CASRRTSLNTEAFF. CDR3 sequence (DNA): TGTGCCAGCAGGAGGACATCTCTCAACACTGAAGCTTTCTTT.